Here is one T cell receptor (beta chain) with its context. Libraries were prepared by immunoSEQ multiplex PCR; TCRdb keeps only in-frame clonotypes and omits some of them. This table holds 80,000 to 95,000 clones, roughly 85% found once. This entry comes from a study of radiotherapy plus CTLA-4 blockade in lung cancer. Study information: Disease control was achieved by about 34% of patients, and objective responses by 15% to 20%.

This CDR3 has 14 amino acids. The V end was cut by 0 bases, the J end by 8 bases, with 11 bases between. CDR1 and CDR2 (germline): SGHTA, FQGTGA. The receptor was isolated from a human donor with non-small cell lung cancer that progressed on radiotherapy plus ipilimumab. The chain combines TRBV7-3 with TRBJ1-5; possibly TRBD1 for D (5 bases). Sample: peripheral blood, taken from a patient treated with radiotherapy plus ipilimumab. CDR3 amino acids: CASSLTEGNKPQHF. The DNA of the CDR3 is TGTGCCAGCAGCTTAACCGAGGGGAATAAGCCCCAGCATTTT.